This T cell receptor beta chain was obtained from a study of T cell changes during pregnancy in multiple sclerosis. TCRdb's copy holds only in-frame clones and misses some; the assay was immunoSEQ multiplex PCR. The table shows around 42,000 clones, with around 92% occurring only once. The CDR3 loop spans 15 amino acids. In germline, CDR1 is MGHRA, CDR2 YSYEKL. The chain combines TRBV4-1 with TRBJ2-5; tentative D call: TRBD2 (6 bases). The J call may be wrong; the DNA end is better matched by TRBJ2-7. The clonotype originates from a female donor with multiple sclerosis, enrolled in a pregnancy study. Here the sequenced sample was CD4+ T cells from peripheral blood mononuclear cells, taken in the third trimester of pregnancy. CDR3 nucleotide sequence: TGCGCCAGCAGCCCCAGCCTCGGGAGCGCCTACGAGCAGTACTTC. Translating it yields CASSPSLGSAYEQYF.